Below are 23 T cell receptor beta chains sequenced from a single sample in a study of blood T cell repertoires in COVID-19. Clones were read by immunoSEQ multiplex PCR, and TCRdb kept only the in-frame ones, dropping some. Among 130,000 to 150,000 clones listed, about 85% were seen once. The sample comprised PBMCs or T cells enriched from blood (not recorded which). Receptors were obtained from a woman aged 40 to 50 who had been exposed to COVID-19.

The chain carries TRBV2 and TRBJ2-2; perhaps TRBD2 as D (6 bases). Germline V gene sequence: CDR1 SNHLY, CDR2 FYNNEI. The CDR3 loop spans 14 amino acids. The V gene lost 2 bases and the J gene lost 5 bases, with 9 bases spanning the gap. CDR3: CASSEWRGTGELFF. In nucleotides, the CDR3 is TGTGCCAGCAGTGAATGGCGGGGTACCGGGGAGCTGTTTTTT.

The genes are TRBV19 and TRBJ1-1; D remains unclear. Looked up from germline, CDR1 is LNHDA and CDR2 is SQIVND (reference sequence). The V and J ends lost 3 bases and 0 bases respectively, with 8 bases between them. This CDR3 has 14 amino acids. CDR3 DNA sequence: TGTGCCAGTAGTATCGGAGCTTTGAACACTGAAGCTTTCTTT. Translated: CASSIGALNTEAFF.

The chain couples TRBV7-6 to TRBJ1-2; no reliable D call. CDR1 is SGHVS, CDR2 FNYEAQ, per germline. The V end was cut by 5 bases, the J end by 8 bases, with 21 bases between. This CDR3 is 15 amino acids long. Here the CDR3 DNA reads TGTGCCAGCAGCCTCGAGGCCGCCTCAACACTCGGCTACACCTTC. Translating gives CASSLEAASTLGYTF.

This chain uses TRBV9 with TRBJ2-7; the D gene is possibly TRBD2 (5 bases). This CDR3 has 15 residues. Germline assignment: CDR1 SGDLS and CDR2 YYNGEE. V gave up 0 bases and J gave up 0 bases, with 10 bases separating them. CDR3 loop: CASSVGLANSYEQYF. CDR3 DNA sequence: TGTGCCAGCAGCGTAGGCCTAGCTAACTCCTACGAGCAGTACTTC.

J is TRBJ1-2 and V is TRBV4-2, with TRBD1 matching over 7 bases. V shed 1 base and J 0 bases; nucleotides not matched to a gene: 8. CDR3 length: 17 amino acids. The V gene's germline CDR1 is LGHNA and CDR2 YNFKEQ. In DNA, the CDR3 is TGTGCCAGCAGCCAAGGCTACGCTGGGACAGCTAACTATGGCTACACCTTC. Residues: CASSQGYAGTANYGYTF.

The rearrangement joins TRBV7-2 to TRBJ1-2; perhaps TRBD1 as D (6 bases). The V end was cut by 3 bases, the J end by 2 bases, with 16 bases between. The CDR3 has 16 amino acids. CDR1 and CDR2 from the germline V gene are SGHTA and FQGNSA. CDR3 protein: CASSFGQIKSNYGYTF. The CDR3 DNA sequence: TGTGCCAGCAGCTTCGGACAGATCAAAAGCAACTATGGCTACACCTTC. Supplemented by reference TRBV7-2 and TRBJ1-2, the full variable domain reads GAGVSQSPSNKVTEKGKDVELRCDPISGHTALYWYRQSLGQGLEFLIYFQGNSAPDKSGLPSDRFSAERTGGSVSTLTIQRTQQEDSAVYLCASSFGQIKSNYGYTFGSGTRLTVV.

The CDR3 DNA follows: TGTGCCAGCAGTAGAGAAAACTACGAGCAGTACTTC. Its protein is CASSRENYEQYF. V usage is TRBV12-3 or TRBV12-4 and J usage is TRBJ2-7, with D unclear. The V gene lost 5 bases and the J gene lost 3 bases, with 8 bases spanning the gap. This CDR3 has 12 residues.

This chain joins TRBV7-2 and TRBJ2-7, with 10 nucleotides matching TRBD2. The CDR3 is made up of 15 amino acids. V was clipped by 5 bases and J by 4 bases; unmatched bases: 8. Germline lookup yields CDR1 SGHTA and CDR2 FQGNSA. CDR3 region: CASSPPPTSGYEQYF. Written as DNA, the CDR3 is TGTGCCAGCAGCCCCCCACCGACTAGCGGGTACGAGCAGTACTTC.

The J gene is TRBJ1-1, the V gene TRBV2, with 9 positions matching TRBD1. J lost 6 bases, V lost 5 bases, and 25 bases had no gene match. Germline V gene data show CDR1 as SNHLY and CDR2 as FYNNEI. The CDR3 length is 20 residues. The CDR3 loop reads CASSYGRRGTGFAGGPEAFF. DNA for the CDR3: TGTGCCAGCAGTTATGGCCGAAGAGGGACAGGGTTCGCCGGGGGCCCTGAAGCTTTCTTT.

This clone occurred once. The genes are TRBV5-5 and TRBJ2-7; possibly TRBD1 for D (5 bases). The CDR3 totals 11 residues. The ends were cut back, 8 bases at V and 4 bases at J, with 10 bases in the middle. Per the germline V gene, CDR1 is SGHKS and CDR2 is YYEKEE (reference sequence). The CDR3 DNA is TGTGCCAGTATTAGGGGTTACGAGCAGTACTTC. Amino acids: CASIRGYEQYF.

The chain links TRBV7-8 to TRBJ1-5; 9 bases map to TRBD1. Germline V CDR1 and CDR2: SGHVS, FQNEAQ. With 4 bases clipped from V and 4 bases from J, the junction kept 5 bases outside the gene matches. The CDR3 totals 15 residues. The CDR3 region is CASSYGTGKNQPQHF. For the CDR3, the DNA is TGTGCCAGCAGCTACGGGACAGGGAAAAATCAGCCCCAGCATTTT.

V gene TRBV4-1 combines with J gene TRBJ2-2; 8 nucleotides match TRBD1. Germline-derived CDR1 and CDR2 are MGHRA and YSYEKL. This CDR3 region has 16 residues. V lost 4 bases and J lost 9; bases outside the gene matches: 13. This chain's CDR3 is CASSPTPDRGGRELFF. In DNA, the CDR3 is TGCGCCAGCAGCCCGACCCCCGACAGGGGTGGAAGGGAGCTGTTTTTT.

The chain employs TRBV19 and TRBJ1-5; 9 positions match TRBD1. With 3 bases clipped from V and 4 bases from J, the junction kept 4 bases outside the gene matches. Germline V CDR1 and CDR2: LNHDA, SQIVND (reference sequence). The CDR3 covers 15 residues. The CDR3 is CASSIRDRGNQPQHF. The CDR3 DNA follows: TGTGCCAGTAGTATCCGCGACAGGGGGAATCAGCCCCAGCATTTT.

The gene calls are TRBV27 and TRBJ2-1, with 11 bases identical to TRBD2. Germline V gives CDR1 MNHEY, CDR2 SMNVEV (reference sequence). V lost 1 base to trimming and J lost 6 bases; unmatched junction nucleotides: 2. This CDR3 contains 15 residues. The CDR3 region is CASSLLTSGSNEQFF. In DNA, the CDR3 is TGTGCCAGCAGTTTATTAACTAGCGGGAGCAATGAGCAGTTCTTC.

The CDR3 loop reads CASSPNLNSYNEQFF. The CDR3 region has the DNA TGTGCCAGCAGCCCTAATTTGAACTCCTACAATGAGCAGTTCTTC. The J gene is TRBJ2-1, the V gene TRBV7-2; no reliable D call. Germline CDR1 is SGHTA and CDR2 is FQGNSA. V was trimmed by 5 bases and J by 0 bases, leaving 11 bases between them. CDR3 length: 15 amino acids.

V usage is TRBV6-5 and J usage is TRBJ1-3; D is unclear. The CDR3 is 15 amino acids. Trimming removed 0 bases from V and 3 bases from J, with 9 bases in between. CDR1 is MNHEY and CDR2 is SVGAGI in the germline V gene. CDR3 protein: CASSYSIAIGNTIYF. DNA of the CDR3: TGTGCCAGCAGTTACTCGATAGCCATTGGAAACACCATATATTTT.

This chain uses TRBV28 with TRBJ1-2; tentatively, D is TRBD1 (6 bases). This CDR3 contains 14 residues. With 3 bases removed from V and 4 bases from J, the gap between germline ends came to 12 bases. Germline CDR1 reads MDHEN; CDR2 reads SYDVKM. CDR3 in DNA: TGTGCCAGCAGTTTCGGGGGGGCGTTCTATGGCTACACCTTC. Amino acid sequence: CASSFGGAFYGYTF.

The CDR3: CASSRSVSPGESYEQYF. CDR3 bases: TGCGCCAGCAGCCGATCTGTTTCCCCCGGGGAAAGCTACGAGCAGTACTTC. This sequence joins TRBV4-1 and TRBJ2-7, with D possibly matching TRBD2 (5 bases). V lost 4 bases to trimming and J lost 3 bases, with 22 bases between them. Germline CDR1 MGHRA, CDR2 YSYEKL. The CDR3 has 17 residues.

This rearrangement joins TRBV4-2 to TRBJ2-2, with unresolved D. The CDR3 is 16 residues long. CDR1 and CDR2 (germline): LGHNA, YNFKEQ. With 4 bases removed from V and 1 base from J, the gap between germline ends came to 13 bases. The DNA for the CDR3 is TGTGCCAGCAGCCTAAGTAACGCGAGGAACACCGGGGAGCTGTTTTTT. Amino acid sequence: CASSLSNARNTGELFF.

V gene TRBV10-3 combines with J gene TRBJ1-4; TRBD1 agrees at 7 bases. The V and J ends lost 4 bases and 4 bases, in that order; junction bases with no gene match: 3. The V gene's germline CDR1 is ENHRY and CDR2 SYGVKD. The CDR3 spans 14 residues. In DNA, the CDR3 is TGTGCCATCAGTGCCGGGACAGATAATGAAAAACTGTTTTTT. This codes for CAISAGTDNEKLFF.

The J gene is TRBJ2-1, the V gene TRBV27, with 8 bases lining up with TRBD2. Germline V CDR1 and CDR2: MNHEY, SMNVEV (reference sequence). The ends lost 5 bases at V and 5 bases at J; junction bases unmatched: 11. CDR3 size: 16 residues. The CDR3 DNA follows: TGTGCCAGCAGTCCACAAGCGGGAGTCCCCAACAATGAGCAGTTCTTC. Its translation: CASSPQAGVPNNEQFF.

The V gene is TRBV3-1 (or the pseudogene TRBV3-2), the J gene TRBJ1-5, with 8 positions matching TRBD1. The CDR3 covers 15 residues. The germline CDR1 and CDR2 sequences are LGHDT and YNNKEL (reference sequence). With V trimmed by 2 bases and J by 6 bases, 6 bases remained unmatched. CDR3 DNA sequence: TGTGCCAGCAGCCAATCCTATACAGGGGGTCAGCCCCAGCATTTT. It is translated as CASSQSYTGGQPQHF.

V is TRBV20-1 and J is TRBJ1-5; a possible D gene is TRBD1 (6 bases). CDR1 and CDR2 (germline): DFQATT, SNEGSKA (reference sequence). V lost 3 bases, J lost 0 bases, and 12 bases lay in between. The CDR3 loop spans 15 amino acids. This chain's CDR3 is CSASPGAISNQPQHF. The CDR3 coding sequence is TGCAGTGCTAGTCCAGGGGCTATTAGCAATCAGCCCCAGCATTTT.